The source of this T cell receptor beta chain is a study of T cells after yellow fever vaccination. V was pared by 5 bases and J by 5 bases, with 24 bases between. CDR1 SEHNR and CDR2 FQNEAQ come from the germline V gene (reference sequence). This CDR3 comprises 17 residues. This clonotype was seen at least ten times. MiXCR was run by TCRdb on the 5' RACE reads, yielding one entry per CDR3 protein. The sample consists of some 99,000 distinct CDR3 sequences, around 5.5% of them appearing once. This chain connects TRBV7-9 to TRBJ2-5; possibly TRBD2 for D (6 bases). Here the sequenced sample was CD8+ T cells sorted from PBMCs, taken 10 days after the yellow fever booster vaccination. This clonotype was sampled from a man between 18 and 29 years old who received the YFV17D yellow fever vaccine. The CDR3 loop is CASSPPFGGSREETQYF. In DNA form, the CDR3 reads TGTGCCAGCAGCCCTCCCTTCGGGGGATCCCGAGAGGAGACCCAGTACTTC.